This TCR beta chain was profiled in a study of CD8+CD57+ T cells in acquired aplastic anemia. Study-wide context: Across the sorted CD4+ and CD8+ cells, DNA amounts averaged around 3.2 ug.

TCR beta VDJ and CDR3 profiling used genomic DNA as template. TCRdb used MiXCR to reprocess the reads, holding one entry per CDR3 protein. The sample lists hundreds of thousands of distinct CDR3 sequences, roughly 68% seen once, with 3% to 4.5% in the top ten. Details on this clonotype: A much larger clone differs from this one at a single base, so this may be a read error.

V dropped 6 bases and J dropped 1; count of bases not matched to a gene: 6. The germline gives CDR1 MNHEY, CDR2 SVGAGI. The CDR3 extends over 16 amino acids. The chain combines TRBV6-5 with TRBJ2-3; TRBD2 matches at 11 bases. The source is a human donor in good health, serving as a control. Sequenced input: sorted CD4+, CD8+, or CD8+CD57+ T cells (not recorded which) from PBMCs. CDR3 DNA: TGTGCCAGCAGACCCGGACTAGCGGGCCGCACAGATACGCAGTATTTT. It is translated as CASRPGLAGRTDTQYF.